Sequencing of this T cell receptor beta chain was carried out in a study of T cells in Graves' hyperthyroidism and ophthalmopathy. This CDR3 has 13 residues. Germline V gives CDR1 MDHEN, CDR2 SYDVKM. Trimming pared 8 bases from V and 6 bases from J, leaving 16 bases between. This clonotype was recorded at least ten times. Its antigen is unknown. Uncontrolled infection, other autoimmune disease, pregnancy or lactation excluded patients. Study observations and caveats: From stable hyperthyroidism, ophthalmopathy was separated by a 13 V-J model. Ophthalmopathy onset followed model prediction by a median around six months. The majority of expanded thyroid clonotypes above 0.001 also appeared in blood.

RNA transcripts provided the source from which TCR beta CDR3 regions were amplified. When the TCR CDR3 underwent first-round RT-PCR, the HTBI primer set was used. TCRdb reprocessed the multiplex PCR reads via MiXCR and lists one record per CDR3 protein. The sample holds about 570,000 distinct CDR3 sequences, under 60% seen once. The origin of this receptor is an adult woman with Graves' disease, either hyperthyroidism or ophthalmopathy (not recorded which). The sequenced sample consisted of peripheral blood or thyroid tissue (not recorded which). The genes are TRBV28 and TRBJ1-1, with D uncertain. The CDR3 spells CASGERMGSEAFF. CDR3 in DNA: TGTGCCAGCGGAGAGCGAATGGGCTCTGAAGCTTTCTTT.